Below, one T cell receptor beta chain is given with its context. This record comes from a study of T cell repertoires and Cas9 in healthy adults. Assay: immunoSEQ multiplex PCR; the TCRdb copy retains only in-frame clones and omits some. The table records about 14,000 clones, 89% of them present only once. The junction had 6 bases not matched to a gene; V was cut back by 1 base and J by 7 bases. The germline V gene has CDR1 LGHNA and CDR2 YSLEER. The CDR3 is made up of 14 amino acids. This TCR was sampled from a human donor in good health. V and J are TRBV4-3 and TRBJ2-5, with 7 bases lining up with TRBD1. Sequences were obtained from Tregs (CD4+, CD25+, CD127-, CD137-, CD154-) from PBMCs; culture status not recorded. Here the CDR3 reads CASSQASGGGTQYF. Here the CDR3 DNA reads TGCGCCAGCAGCCAAGCGTCAGGGGGTGGGACCCAGTACTTC.